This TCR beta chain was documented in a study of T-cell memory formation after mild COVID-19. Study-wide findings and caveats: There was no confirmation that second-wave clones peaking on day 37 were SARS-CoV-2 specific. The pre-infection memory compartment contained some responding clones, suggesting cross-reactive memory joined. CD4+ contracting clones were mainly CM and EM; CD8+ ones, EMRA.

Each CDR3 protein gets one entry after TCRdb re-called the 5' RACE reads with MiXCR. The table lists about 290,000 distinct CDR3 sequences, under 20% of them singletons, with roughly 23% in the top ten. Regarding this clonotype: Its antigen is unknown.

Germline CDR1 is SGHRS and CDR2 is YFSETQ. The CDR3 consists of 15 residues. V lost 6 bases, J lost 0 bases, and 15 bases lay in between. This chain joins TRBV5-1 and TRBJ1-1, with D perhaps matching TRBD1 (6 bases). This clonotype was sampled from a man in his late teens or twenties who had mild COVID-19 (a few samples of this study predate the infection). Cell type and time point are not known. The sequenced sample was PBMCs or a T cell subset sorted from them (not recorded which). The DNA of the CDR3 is TGCGCCAGCACCTATTCAGGGGACCTGAACACTGAAGCTTTCTTT. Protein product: CASTYSGDLNTEAFF.